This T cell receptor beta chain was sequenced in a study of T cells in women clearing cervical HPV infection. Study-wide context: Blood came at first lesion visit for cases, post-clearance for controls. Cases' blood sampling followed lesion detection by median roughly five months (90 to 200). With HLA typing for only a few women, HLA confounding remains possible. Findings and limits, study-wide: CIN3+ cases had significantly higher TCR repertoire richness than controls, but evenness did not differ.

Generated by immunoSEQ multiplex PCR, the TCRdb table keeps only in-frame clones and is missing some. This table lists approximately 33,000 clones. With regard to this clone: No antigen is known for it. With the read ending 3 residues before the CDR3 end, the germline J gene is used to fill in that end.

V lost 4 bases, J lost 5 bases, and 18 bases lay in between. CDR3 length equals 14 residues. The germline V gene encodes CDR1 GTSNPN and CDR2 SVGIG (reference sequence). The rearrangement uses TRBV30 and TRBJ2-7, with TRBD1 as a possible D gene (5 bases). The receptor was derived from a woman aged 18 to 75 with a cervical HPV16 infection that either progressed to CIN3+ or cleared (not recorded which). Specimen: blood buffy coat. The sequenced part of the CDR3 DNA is TGTGCCTGGAACGACCTTAGGGGAACAAACGAG. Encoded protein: CAWNDLRGTNE. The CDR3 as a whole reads CAWNDLRGTNEQYF. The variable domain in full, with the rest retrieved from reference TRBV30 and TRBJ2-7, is SQTIHQWPATLVQPVGSPLSLECTVEGTSNPNLYWYRQAAGRGLQLLFYSVGIGQISSEVPQNLSASRPQDRQFILSSKKLLLSDSGFYLCAWNDLRGTNEQYFGPGTRLTVT.